The clone carrying this TCR beta chain was seen many times. The antigen is undetermined. A total of 2 million PBMCs stored at -80 degrees C provided the unsorted libraries. 5'RACE with 10-nucleotide random UMIs generated the cDNA. TCRdb ran MiXCR on the 5' RACE reads and lists one entry per CDR3 protein. The sample holds 87,000 or so distinct CDR3 sequences, around 3.6% seen once. The data derive from a study of neurological immune-mediated disorders. Germline V gene lookup returns CDR1 SGHRS and CDR2 YFSETQ. The CDR3 sequence is 15 residues long. Trimming pared 0 bases from V and 4 bases from J, leaving 11 bases between. Overall study findings and caveats: The multiple sclerosis repertoire cluster was not associated with any clinical or MRI feature. The study phylogenetically grouped the repertoires of 18 of 34 multiple sclerosis patients into one related-CDR3 cluster, a possible signature.

The specimen sequenced was PBMCs. The chain couples TRBV5-1 to TRBJ1-5; perhaps TRBD1 as D (5 bases). This clonotype was obtained from a woman in her forties or fifties with multiple sclerosis. Here the CDR3 reads CASSLGDSLNQPQHF. CDR3 DNA sequence: TGCGCCAGCAGCTTGGGAGACAGCCTAAATCAGCCCCAGCATTTT.